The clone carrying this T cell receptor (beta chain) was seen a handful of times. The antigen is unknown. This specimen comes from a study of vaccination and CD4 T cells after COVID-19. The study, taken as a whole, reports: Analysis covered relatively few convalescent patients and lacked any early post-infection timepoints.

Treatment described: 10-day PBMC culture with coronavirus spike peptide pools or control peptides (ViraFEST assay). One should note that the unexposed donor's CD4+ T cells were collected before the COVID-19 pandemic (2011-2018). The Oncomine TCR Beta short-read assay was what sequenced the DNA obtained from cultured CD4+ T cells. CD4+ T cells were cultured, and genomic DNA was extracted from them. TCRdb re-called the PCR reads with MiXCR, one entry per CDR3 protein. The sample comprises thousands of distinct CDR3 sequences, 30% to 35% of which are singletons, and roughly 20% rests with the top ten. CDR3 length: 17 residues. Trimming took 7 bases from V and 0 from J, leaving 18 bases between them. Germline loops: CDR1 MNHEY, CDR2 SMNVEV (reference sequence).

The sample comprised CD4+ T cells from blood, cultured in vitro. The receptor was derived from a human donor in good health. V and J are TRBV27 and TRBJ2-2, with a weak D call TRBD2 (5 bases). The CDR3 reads CASTLGVEQPNTGELFF. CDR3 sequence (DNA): TGTGCCAGCACCCTCGGGGTCGAGCAACCGAACACCGGGGAGCTGTTTTTT.